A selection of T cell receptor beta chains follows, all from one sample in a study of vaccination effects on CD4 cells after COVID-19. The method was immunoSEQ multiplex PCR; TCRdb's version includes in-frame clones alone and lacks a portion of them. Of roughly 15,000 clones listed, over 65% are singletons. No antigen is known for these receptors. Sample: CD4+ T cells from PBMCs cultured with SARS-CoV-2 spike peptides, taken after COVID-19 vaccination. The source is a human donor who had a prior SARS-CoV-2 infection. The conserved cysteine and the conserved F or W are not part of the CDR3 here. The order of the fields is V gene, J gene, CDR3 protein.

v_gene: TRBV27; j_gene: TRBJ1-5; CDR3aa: ASSLKGAGNQPQH
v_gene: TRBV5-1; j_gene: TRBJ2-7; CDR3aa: ASRAAGLRTYEQY
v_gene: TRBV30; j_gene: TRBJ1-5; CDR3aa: AWSVGRVSNQPQH
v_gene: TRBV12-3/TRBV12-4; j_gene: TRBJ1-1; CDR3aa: ASRATVNTEAF
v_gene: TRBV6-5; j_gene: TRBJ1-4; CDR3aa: ASSLTGGSEKLF
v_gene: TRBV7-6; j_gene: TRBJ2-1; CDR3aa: ASSLLPSGRADYNEQF
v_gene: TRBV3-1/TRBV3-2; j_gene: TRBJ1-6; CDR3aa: ASSQRGSPHSPLH
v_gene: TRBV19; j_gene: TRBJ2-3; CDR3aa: ASIGLDGTQY
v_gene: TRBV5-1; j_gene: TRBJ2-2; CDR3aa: ASSLDVTSGYTGELF
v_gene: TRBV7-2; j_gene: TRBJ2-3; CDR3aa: ASSFPGARDTQY
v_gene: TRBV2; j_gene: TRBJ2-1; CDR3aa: ASNSGTSLSEQF
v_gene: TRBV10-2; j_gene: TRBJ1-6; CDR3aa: ASINTILGAGQNSPLH
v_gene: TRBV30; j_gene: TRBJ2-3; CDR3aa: AWSLGGTQY
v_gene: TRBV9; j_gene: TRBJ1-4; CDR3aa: ASSPQGGNRGLYEKLF
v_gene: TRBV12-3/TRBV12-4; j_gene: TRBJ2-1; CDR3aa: ASREEDNEQF
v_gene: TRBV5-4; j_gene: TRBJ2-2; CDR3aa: ASSRRVTGELF
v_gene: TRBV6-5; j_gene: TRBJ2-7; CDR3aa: ASRDRGPYEQY
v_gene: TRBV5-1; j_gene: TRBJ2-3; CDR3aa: ASSFVGWRTDTQY
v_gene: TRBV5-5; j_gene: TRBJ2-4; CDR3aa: ASSPPGHGVSGIQY
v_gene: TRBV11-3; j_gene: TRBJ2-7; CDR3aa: ASSLVEMAGTDEQY
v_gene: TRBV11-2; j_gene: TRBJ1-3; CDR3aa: ASNRGGNSGNTIY
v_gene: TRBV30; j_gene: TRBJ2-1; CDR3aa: AWSVLQEGGEQF
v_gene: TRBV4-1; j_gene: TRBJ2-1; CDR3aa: ASSQTGGNEQF
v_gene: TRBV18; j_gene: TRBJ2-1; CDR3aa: ASSPPSLGTEQF
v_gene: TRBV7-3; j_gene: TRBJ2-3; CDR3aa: ASSMGGSTDTQY
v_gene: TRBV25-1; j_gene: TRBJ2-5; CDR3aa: ASSPQGLLLGPETQY
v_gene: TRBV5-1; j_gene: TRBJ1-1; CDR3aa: ASSGGRGLDTEAF
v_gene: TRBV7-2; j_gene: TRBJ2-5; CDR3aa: ASSSQGQEQETQY